This T cell receptor (beta chain) was recovered during a study of shared clonotypes between healthy human individuals. V lost 5 bases and J lost 1; bases outside the gene matches: 10. This CDR3 is built from 16 residues. CDR1 and CDR2 (germline): LNHDA, SQIVND (reference sequence). TCRdb keeps only in-frame clones here, not all; method: immunoSEQ multiplex PCR. This table has around 700,000 clones, around 73% appearing once. Sequencing was performed on memory CD4+ T cells sorted from blood. Indicated subset: CD45RA-negative fraction. The chain has TRBV19 and TRBJ2-5, with 7 nucleotides matching TRBD2. The clonotype was recovered from a woman between 25 and 40 years old in good health. The CDR3 sequence is CASSPRTSSGQETQYF. The CDR3 DNA follows: TGTGCCAGTAGTCCTAGGACTAGTTCTGGCCAAGAGACCCAGTACTTC.